The 17 T cell receptor beta chains below were found in one sample sequenced in a study of T cell responses to AZD1222 COVID-19 vaccine. Assay: immunoSEQ multiplex PCR; the TCRdb copy retains only in-frame clones and omits some. The profile shows about 83,000 clones, approximately 90% of them singletons. This material consisted of peripheral blood, taken 28 days after the second AZD1222 dose. These receptors all stem from an adult who received the AZD1222 COVID-19 vaccine.

The chain couples TRBV19 to TRBJ2-2, with TRBD2 as a possible D gene (5 bases). This CDR3 has 12 amino acids. From germline, CDR1 is LNHDA and CDR2 SQIVND (reference sequence). V lost 7 bases to trimming and J lost 6 bases, with 9 bases between them. The DNA of the CDR3 is TGTGCCAGTAATAGAGGGTCCGGGGAGCTGTTTTTT. It is translated as CASNRGSGELFF.

This clone was observed a single time. The V gene is TRBV10-2, the J gene TRBJ2-1; maybe TRBD1 (6 bases). Trimming took 5 bases from V and 4 from J, leaving 12 bases between them. The germline V gene has CDR1 WSHSY and CDR2 SAAADI. This CDR3 contains 14 residues. CDR3 sequence: CASSLGHPYNEQFF. In nucleotides, the CDR3 is TGCGCCAGCAGTCTGGGACACCCGTACAATGAGCAGTTCTTC.

The V gene is TRBV18, the J gene TRBJ2-2, with a weak D call TRBD1 (6 bases). Germline V CDR1 and CDR2: KGHSH, LQKENI. V dropped 4 bases and J dropped 3 bases, with 6 bases sitting between them. The CDR3 consists of 13 residues. CDR3 DNA sequence: TGTGCCAGCTCACGACAGGACACCGGGGAGCTGTTTTTT. This encodes CASSRQDTGELFF.

Within the sample, this clone is medium-sized. The gene calls are TRBV6-2 or TRBV6-3 and TRBJ2-1; D is undetermined. The germline CDR1 and CDR2 sequences are MNHEY and SVGEGT. The length of the CDR3 is 15 residues. The V gene lost 6 bases and the J gene lost 6 bases, with 18 bases spanning the gap. CDR3 sequence reads: CASSPGSTPPNEQFF. The CDR3 DNA is TGTGCCAGCAGCCCCGGGTCTACACCCCCCAATGAGCAGTTCTTC.

This chain joins TRBV5-5 and TRBJ1-3; D call uncertain. The V gene lost 6 bases and the J gene lost 1 base, with 14 bases spanning the gap. CDR3 length: 15 residues. The germline V gene encodes CDR1 SGHKS and CDR2 YYEKEE (reference sequence). The CDR3 loop is CASTTDGSSGNTIYF. The CDR3, as DNA: TGTGCCAGCACCACGGACGGGTCGTCTGGAAACACCATATATTTT.

The V and J genes are TRBV7-8 and TRBJ1-5, with D unclear. V lost 5 bases and J 4 bases, leaving 6 bases between the germline ends. This CDR3 comprises 12 residues. Germline loops: CDR1 SGHVS, CDR2 FQNEAQ. The CDR3 loop is CASSPVNQPQHF. The CDR3 nucleotides read TGTGCCAGCAGCCCCGTAAATCAGCCCCAGCATTTT.

This sequence joins TRBV15 and TRBJ1-5; no clear D. The CDR3 loop spans 13 amino acids. Per germline, CDR1 LNHNV and CDR2 YYDKDF (reference sequence). V was pared by 0 bases and J by 6 bases, with 6 bases between. CDR3 residues: CATSRDPGQPQHF. CDR3 coding DNA: TGTGCCACCAGCAGAGATCCCGGTCAGCCCCAGCATTTT.

This sequence joins TRBV11-2 and TRBJ2-1; 10 bases match TRBD2. The V gene's germline CDR1 is SGHAT and CDR2 FQNNGV. The CDR3 length is 18 residues. Trimming removed 2 bases from V and 0 bases from J; junction bases left unmatched: 7. The CDR3 nucleotides read TGTGCCAGCAGCTTAAAAGCGGGAGGGCCCAGCTCCTACAATGAGCAGTTCTTC. Its protein product is CASSLKAGGPSSYNEQFF.

This rearrangement joins TRBV19 to TRBJ2-7; a weak D match, TRBD2 (5 bases). CDR1 and CDR2 from the germline V gene are LNHDA and SQIVND (reference sequence). This CDR3 has 15 amino acids. Trimming left V 3 bases short and J 1 base short, with 13 bases between. CDR3 nucleotides: TGTGCCAGTAGTATTTCGGGGAAACCTTCCTACGAGCAGTACTTC. This translates into CASSISGKPSYEQYF.

The V gene is TRBV28, the J gene TRBJ2-1, with 7 bases identical to TRBD1. Germline lookup yields CDR1 MDHEN and CDR2 SYDVKM. The V and J ends lost 4 bases and 0 bases, in that order; junction bases with no gene match: 18. This CDR3 comprises 20 residues. CDR3: CASSSPTGPLGWRSYNEQFF. The DNA for the CDR3 is TGTGCCAGCAGTTCCCCGACAGGGCCCTTGGGCTGGCGCTCCTACAATGAGCAGTTCTTC.

The CDR3: CASSQDPGNPKNIQYF. The CDR3 region has the DNA TGCGCCAGCAGCCAAGACCCGGGCAACCCTAAAAACATTCAGTACTTC. This chain connects TRBV4-1 to TRBJ2-4; D not resolved. Trimming stripped 0 bases from V and 4 bases from J, with 13 bases between. From germline, CDR1 is MGHRA and CDR2 YSYEKL. The CDR3 consists of 16 residues.

The V and J genes are TRBV6-5 and TRBJ2-3; D is uncertain. CDR1 MNHEY and CDR2 SVGAGI come from the germline V gene. CDR3 length: 15 amino acids. Trimming took 6 bases from V and 2 from J, leaving 15 bases between them. CDR3 protein: CASRHGPEDTDTQYF. The DNA of the CDR3 is TGTGCCAGCAGACACGGACCTGAGGACACAGATACGCAGTATTTT.

The CDR3 DNA follows: TGTGCCAGCCGACCTAGGACAGCCTCCACAGATACGCAGTATTTT. It translates to CASRPRTASTDTQYF. V usage is TRBV2 and J usage is TRBJ2-3, with a weak D call TRBD1 (6 bases). The germline gives CDR1 SNHLY, CDR2 FYNNEI. The CDR3 is 15 residues long. The V and J ends lost 8 bases and 2 bases respectively, with 17 bases between them.

J is TRBJ1-6 and V is TRBV6-4, with a tentative D call TRBD1 (5 bases). The CDR3 has 14 amino acids. Trimming took 5 bases from V and 5 from J, leaving 10 bases between them. Germline CDR1 and CDR2: MRHNA and SNTAGT. CDR3 sequence: CASSNDRNNSPLHF. The CDR3 coding sequence is TGTGCCAGCAGTAACGACAGAAATAATTCACCCCTCCACTTT.

The J gene is TRBJ2-3, the V gene TRBV5-1; TRBD2 matches at 12 bases. The CDR3 runs to 17 residues. Germline CDR1 and CDR2: SGHRS and YFSETQ. The J segment lost 2 bases and the V segment lost 2 bases, leaving 6 bases of the junction unmatched. The CDR3 loop reads CASSLLPSGRATDTQYF. The DNA for the CDR3 is TGCGCCAGCAGCTTACTTCCTAGCGGGAGGGCCACAGATACGCAGTATTTT.

The chain joins TRBV10-3 to TRBJ2-7; perhaps TRBD1 as D (5 bases). The CDR3 has 13 residues. The V end was cut by 0 bases, the J end by 8 bases, with 11 bases between. CDR1 ENHRY and CDR2 SYGVKD come from the germline V gene. As DNA, the CDR3 is TGTGCCATCAGTGAGTCGCAGGGAATCAAGCAGTACTTC. Protein sequence: CAISESQGIKQYF.

The chain recombines TRBV11-2 with TRBJ2-7; a weak D match, TRBD1 (8 bases). Germline V gene data show CDR1 as SGHAT and CDR2 as FQNNGV. This CDR3 contains 19 residues. The V end was cut by 4 bases, the J end by 3 bases, with 28 bases between. The CDR3 region is CASSSLRGGQVGMLYEQYF. For the CDR3, the DNA is TGTGCCAGCAGCTCTCTGAGGGGGGGACAGGTTGGAATGCTCTACGAGCAGTACTTC.